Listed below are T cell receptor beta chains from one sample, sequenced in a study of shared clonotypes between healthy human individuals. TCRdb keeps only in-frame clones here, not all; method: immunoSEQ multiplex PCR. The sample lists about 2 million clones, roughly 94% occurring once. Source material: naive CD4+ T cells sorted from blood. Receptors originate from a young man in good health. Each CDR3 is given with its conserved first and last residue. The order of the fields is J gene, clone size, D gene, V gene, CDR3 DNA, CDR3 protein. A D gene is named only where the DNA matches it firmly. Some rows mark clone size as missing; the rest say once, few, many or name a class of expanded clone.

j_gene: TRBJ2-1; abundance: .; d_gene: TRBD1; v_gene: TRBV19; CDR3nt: TGTGCCAGTTCAGTAGGACAGGGTATAGGCAATGAGCAGTTCTTC; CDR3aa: CASSVGQGIGNEQFF
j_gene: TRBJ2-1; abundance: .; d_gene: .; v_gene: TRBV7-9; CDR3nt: TGTGCCAGCAGCTTAGATTTAGAGAATGAGCAGTTCTTC; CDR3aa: CASSLDLENEQFF
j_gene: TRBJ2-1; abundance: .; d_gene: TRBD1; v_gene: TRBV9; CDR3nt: TGTGCCAGCAGCCCGACAGGGGGAAATGAGCAGTTCTTC; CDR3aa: CASSPTGGNEQFF
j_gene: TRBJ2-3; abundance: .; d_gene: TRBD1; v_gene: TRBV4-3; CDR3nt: TGCGCCAGCAGCCAAGATGGGGGGACAGGGGGCCCAGATACGCAGTATTTT; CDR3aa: CASSQDGGTGGPDTQYF
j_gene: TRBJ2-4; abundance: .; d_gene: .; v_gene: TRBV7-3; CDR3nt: TGTGCCAGCAGCTTAGACAGGTCTGGGATTCAGTACTTC; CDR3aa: CASSLDRSGIQYF
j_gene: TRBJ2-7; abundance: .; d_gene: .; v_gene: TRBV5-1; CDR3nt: TGCGCCAGCAGCTTGGCGGGGAACGAGCAGTACTTC; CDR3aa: CASSLAGNEQYF
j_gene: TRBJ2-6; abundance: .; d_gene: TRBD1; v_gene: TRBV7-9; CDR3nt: TGTGCCAGCAGCTTGACAGGGTCCGGGGCCAACGTCCTGACTTTC; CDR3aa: CASSLTGSGANVLTF
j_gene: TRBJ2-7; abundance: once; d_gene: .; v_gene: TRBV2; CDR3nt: TGTGCCAGCAGTGATCTGGAGTCGGAGTACTTC; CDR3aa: CASSDLESEYF
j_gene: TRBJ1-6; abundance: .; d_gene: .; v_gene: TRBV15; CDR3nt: TGTGCCACCAGCAGAGGTGGGGAGATATGGTCACCCCTCCACTTT; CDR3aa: CATSRGGEIWSPLHF
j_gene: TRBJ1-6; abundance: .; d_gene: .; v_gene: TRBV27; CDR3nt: TGTGCCAGCAGTTTATACGGCGGTAATTCACCCCTCCACTTT; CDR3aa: CASSLYGGNSPLHF
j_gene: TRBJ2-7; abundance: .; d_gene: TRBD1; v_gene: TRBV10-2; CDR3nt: TGCGCCAGCAGTGCGGGACAGGGTTCCTACGAGCAGTACTTC; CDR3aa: CASSAGQGSYEQYF
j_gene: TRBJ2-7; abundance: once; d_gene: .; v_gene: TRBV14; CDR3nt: TGTGCCAGCAGCCAAGCTTCCTGGGATAGCTCCTACGAGCAGTACTTC; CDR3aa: CASSQASWDSSYEQYF
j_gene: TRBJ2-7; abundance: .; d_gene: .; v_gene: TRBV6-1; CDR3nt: TGTGCCAGCAGGCCGGTAGCGAGCTACGAGCAGTACTTC; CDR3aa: CASRPVASYEQYF
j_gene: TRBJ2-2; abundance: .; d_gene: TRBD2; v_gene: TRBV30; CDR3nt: TGTGCCTGGAGCCCGACTAGCGGGAGGGCCTTAGCCCTGTCGAACACCGGGGAGCTGTTTTTT; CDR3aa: CAWSPTSGRALALSNTGELFF
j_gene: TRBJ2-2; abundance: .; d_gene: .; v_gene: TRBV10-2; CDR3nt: TGCGCCAGCAGACAGGGTTCGGGCACCGGGGAGCTGTTTTTT; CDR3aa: CASRQGSGTGELFF
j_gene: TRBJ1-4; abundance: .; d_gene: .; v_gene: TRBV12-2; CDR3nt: TGTGCAAGTCGCCTGCCGAGGAGGTCCGCCCGGGGAACTAATGAAAAACTGTTTTTT; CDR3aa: CASRLPRRSARGTNEKLFF
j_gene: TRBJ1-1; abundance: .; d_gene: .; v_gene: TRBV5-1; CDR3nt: TGCGCCAGCAGCTTTCAGACAGGCTCGAACACTGAAGCTTTCTTT; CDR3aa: CASSFQTGSNTEAFF
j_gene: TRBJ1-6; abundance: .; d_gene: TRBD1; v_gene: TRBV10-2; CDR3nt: TGCGCCAGCTGGACAGGGCAAAGCTCCTATAATTCACCCCTCCACTTT; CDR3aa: CASWTGQSSYNSPLHF
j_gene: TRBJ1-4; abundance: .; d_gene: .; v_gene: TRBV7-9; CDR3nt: TGTGCCAGCAGCTACGGGACGGAAAATGAAAAACTGTTTTTT; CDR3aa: CASSYGTENEKLFF
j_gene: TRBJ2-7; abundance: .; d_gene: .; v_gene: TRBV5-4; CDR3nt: TGTGCCAGCAGCTTAAGGAGCTCCTACGAACAGTACTTC; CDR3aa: CASSLRSSYEQYF
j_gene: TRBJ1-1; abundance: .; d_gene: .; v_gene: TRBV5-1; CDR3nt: TGCGCCAGCAGCCAGGGACCCTCGGGCACTGAAGCTTTCTTT; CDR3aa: CASSQGPSGTEAFF
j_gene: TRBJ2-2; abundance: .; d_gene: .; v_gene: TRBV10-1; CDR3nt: TGCGCCAGCAGTGAGGTTGGGCTAGCTGTGGCCGGGGAGCTGTTTTTT; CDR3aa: CASSEVGLAVAGELFF
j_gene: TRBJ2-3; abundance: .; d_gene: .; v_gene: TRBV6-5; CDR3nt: TGTGCCAGCAGCTTCCATTCTAGCACAGATACGCAGTATTTT; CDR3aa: CASSFHSSTDTQYF
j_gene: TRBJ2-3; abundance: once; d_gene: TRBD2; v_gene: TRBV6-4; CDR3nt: TGTGCCAGCAGCAGACTAGCAGGCACAGATACGCAGTATTTT; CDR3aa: CASSRLAGTDTQYF
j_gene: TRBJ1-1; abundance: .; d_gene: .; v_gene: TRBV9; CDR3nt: TGTGCCAGCAGCCCCAGACCGGGGGGAAGGACTGAAGCTTTCTTT; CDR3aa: CASSPRPGGRTEAFF
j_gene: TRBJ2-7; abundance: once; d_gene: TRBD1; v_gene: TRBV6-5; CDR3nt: TGTGCCAGCAGCCGGGACAGACTTTACGAGCAGTACTTC; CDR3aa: CASSRDRLYEQYF
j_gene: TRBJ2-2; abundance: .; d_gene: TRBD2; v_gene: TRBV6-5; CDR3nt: TGTGCCAGCAGCCTAGCGGGAGGGGAGCTGTTTTTT; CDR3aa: CASSLAGGELFF
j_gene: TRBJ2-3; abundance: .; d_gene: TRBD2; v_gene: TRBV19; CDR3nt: TGTGCCAGTAGTAAGGCACCCAAACTAGCGGATAGCACAGATACGCAGTATTTT; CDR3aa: CASSKAPKLADSTDTQYF
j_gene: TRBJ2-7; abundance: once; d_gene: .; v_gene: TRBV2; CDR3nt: TGTGCCAGCAGTGTGAGGACGGAGGGCTACGAGCAGTACTTC; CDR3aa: CASSVRTEGYEQYF
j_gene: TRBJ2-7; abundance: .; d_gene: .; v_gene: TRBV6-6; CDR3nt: TGTGCCAGCAGGAGCGATTTGGGCTCCTACGAGCAGTACTTC; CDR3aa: CASRSDLGSYEQYF
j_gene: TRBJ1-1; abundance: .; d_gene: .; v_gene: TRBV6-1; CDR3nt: TGTGCCAGCAGCCGGTTGATGGGGAACACTGAAGCTTTCTTT; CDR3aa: CASSRLMGNTEAFF
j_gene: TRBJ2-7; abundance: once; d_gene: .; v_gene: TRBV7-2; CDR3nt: TGTGCCAGCAGCAGGGGTCAGGGAGGCGAGCAGTACTTC; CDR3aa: CASSRGQGGEQYF
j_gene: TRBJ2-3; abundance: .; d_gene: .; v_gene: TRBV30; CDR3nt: TGTGCCTGGAGCCCCGGCAGACTAAGCACAGATACGCAGTATTTT; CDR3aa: CAWSPGRLSTDTQYF
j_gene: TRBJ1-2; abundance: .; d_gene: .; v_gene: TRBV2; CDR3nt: TGTGCCAGCATCCCGCAGGGGACGCTCTATGGCTACACCTTC; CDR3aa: CASIPQGTLYGYTF
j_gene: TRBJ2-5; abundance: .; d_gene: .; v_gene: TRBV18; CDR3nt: TGTGCCAGCTCACCCCTTGAAAGACAAGAGACCCAGTACTTC; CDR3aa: CASSPLERQETQYF
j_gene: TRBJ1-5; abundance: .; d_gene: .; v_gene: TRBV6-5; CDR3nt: TGTGCCAGCAGTCGTCAGGCTAAACAGCCCCAGCATTTT; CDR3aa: CASSRQAKQPQHF
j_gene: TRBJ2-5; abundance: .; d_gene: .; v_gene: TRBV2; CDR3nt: TGTGCCAGCTTTGGGTCACACAACCAAGAGACCCAGTACTTC; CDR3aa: CASFGSHNQETQYF
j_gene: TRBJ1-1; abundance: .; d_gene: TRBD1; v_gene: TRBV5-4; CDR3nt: TGTGCCAGCAGCTTGGCCGGGACAGGCAATGAAGCTTTCTTT; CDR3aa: CASSLAGTGNEAFF
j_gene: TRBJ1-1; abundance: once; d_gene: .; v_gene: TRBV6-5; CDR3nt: TGTGCCAGCAGTCGTACAGAAAACACTGAAGCTTTCTTT; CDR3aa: CASSRTENTEAFF
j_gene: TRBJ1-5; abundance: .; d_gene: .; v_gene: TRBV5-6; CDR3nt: TGTGCCAGCAGCTTGCTCGATAAAGCCCCCCAGCATTTT; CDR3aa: CASSLLDKAPQHF
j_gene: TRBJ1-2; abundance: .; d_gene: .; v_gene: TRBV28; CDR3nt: TGTGCCAGCACCCTGAGGCAGGGCTATGGCTACACCTTC; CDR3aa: CASTLRQGYGYTF
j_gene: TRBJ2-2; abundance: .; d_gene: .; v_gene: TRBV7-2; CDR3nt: TGTGCCAGCAGCTTAGATCCAGGGAGCACCGGGGAGCTGTTTTTT; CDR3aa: CASSLDPGSTGELFF
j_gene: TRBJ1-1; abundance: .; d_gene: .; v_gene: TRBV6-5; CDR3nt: TGTGCCAGCAGTTATGGTAGGAAGATCACTGAAGCTTTCTTT; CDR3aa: CASSYGRKITEAFF
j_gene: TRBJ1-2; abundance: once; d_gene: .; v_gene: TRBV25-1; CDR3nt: TGTGCCAGCAAGAGGGCTTACGGCTACACCTTC; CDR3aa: CASKRAYGYTF
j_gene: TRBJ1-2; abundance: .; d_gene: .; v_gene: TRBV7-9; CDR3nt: TGTGCCAGCAGCGCCACAAGGGATGGCTACACCTTC; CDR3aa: CASSATRDGYTF
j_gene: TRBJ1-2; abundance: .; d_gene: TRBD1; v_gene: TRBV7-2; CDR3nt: TGTGCCAGCAGCTTGAAAAGGACAGGTTCCAACTATGGCTACACCTTC; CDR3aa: CASSLKRTGSNYGYTF
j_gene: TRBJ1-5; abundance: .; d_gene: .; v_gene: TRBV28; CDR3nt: TGTGCCAGTGCGGGGCGGGGGGACAATCAGCCCCAGCATTTT; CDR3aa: CASAGRGDNQPQHF
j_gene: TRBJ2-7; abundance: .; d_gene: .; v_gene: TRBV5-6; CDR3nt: TGTGCCAGCAGCTTCTTTCCGGCCTACGAGCAGTACTTC; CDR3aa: CASSFFPAYEQYF
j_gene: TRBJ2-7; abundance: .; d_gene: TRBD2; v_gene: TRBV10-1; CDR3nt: TGCGCCAGCAGGCTAGCGGGGGACACCTACGAGCAGTACTTC; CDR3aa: CASRLAGDTYEQYF
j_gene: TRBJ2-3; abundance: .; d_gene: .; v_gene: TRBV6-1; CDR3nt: TGTGCCAGCAGCCAAAGGGCCCAGAGCACAGATACGCAGTATTTT; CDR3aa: CASSQRAQSTDTQYF
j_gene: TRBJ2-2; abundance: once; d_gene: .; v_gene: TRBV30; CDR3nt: TGTGCCTGGACAGGACCGAACACCGGGGAGCTGTTTTTT; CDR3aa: CAWTGPNTGELFF
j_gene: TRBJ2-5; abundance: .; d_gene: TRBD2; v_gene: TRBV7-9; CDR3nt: TGTGCCAGCATCGTAGCGGGGGCCCAAGAGACCCAGTACTTC; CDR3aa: CASIVAGAQETQYF
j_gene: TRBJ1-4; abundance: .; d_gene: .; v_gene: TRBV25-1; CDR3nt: TGTGCCAGCGGCTCCGGAGGGGTCAGCGAAAAACTGTTTTTT; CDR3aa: CASGSGGVSEKLFF
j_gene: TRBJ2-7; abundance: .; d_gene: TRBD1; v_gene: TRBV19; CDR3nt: TGTGCCAGTAGCGGAGTGGGACAGGGTGGTCCCTACGAGCAGTACTTC; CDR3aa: CASSGVGQGGPYEQYF
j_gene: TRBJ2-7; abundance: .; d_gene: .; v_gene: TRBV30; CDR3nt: TGTGCCTGGAGCCGGGCAGGTGCCTCCTACGAGCAGTACTTC; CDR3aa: CAWSRAGASYEQYF